This T cell receptor (beta chain) comes out of a study of breast tumors, draining lymph nodes, adjacent tissues. Concerning this clonotype itself: No DNA is shown, since the ends of the CDR3 on it are uncertain; the CDR3 is the one TCRdb lists.

The CDR3 numbers 19 amino acids, ends counted. CDR1 is LGHDT, CDR2 YNNKEL, per germline (reference sequence). Via MiXCR, TCRdb re-called the multiplex PCR reads, giving one row per CDR3 protein. The sample lists about 15,000 distinct CDR3 sequences, 45% occurring once. V gene TRBV3-1 combines with J gene TRBJ2-5; the table assigns TRBD1, which was not confirmed against the DNA. The TCR sequence derives from a female donor with breast cancer. Some clones in this sample may be carry-over from other donors' samples. The sequenced material came from tumor-adjacent breast tissue. The CDR3 region is CASAWAGEKLFFGSGTQYF.